This T cell receptor (beta chain) was profiled in a study of blood T cell repertoires in COVID-19. Study details: The cDNA or gDNA used as material had been derived from T cells, B-cell-depleted T cells, or PBMCs.

The method was immunoSEQ multiplex PCR; TCRdb's version includes in-frame clones alone and lacks a portion of them. Altogether tens of thousands of clones are present, roughly 78% being singletons, with the ten largest covering approximately 21%. The V end lost 2 bases, the J end lost 1 base, and 8 bases lay between the germline ends. Germline V gene sequence: CDR1 SGHTA, CDR2 FQGNSA. The length of the CDR3 is 14 residues. This clonotype was sampled from a woman of 80 years or more with acute or convalescent COVID-19. The sample comprised peripheral blood. The genes are TRBV7-2 and TRBJ1-1; D is ambiguous. CDR3: CASSLITRNTEAFF. The CDR3 nucleotides read TGTGCCAGCAGCTTAATCACCAGGAACACTGAAGCTTTCTTT.